This T cell receptor beta chain was obtained from a study of CD8+CD57+ T cells in acquired aplastic anemia. This clonotype was picked up a small number of times. TCR beta VDJ and CDR3 profiles were obtained from a genomic DNA template. TCRdb fed the reads into MiXCR, producing one record per CDR3 protein. Of 150,000 to 200,000 distinct CDR3 sequences in the sample, around 43% are singletons; the top ten hold 3.2%. All patients picked for sequencing had shown, by flow cytometry, an expansion of CD8+CD57+ cells. The sample was sorted CD4+, CD8+, or CD8+CD57+ T cells (not recorded which) from PBMCs. The sequence was collected from a human donor with aplastic anemia.

CDR3 DNA: TGCGCCAGCTCCAGGACAGGACTTACCCACTCCTACGAGCAGTACTTC. Protein: CASSRTGLTHSYEQYF. J is TRBJ2-7 and V is TRBV10-2; 7 bases map to TRBD1. Germline CDR1 reads WSHSY; CDR2 reads SAAADI. V shed 8 bases and J 0 bases; nucleotides not matched to a gene: 13. The CDR3 length is 16 residues.